This T cell receptor beta chain was recorded in a study of shared clonotypes between healthy human individuals. CDR1 MDHEN and CDR2 SYDVKM come from the germline V gene. The CDR3 has 14 residues. V gave up 6 bases and J gave up 7 bases, with 19 bases separating them. Only in-frame clones appear in the TCRdb table, and some are missing; sequencing was by immunoSEQ multiplex PCR. The repertoire includes roughly 1 million clones, about 80% of them detected once, and 0.52% sits in the top ten. The sequence was collected from a man aged 18-30 years in good health. Some clones in this sample may be carry-over from other donors' samples. Sequencing was carried out using memory CD4+ T cells from PBMCs. Stated subset: CD45RA-negative fraction. The chain links TRBV28 to TRBJ2-7; D uncertain. CDR3 region: CASSIQNPKREQYF. The CDR3 DNA reads as TGTGCCAGCAGCATACAGAATCCTAAGAGGGAGCAGTACTTC.